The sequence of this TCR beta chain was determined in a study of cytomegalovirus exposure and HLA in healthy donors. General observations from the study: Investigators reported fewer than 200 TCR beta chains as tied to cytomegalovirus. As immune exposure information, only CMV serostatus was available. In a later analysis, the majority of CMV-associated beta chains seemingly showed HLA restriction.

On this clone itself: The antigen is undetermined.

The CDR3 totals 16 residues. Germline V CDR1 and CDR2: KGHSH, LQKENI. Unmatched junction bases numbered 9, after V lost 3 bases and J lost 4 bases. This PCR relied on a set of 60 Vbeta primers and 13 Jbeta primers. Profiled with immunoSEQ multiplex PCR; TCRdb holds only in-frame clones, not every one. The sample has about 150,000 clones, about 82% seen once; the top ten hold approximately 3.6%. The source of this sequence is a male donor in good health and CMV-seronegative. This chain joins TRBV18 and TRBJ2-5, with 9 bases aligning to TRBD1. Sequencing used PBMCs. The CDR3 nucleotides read TGTGCCAGCTCACCGGGGACAGGGAGTGTAGGAGAGACCCAGTACTTC. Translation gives CASSPGTGSVGETQYF.